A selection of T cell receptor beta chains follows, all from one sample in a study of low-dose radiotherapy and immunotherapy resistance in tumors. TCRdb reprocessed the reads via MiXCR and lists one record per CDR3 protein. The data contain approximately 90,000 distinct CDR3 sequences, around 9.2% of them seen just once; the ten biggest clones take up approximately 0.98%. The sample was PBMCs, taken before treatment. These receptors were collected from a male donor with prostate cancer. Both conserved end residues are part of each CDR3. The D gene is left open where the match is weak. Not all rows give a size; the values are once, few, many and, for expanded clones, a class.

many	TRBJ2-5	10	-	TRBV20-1	CSTRRGTQYF	TGCAGTACGAGGCGTGGGACCCAGTACTTC
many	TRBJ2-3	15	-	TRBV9	CASSVNWVSTDTQYF	TGTGCCAGCAGCGTAAATTGGGTGAGCACAGATACGCAGTATTTT
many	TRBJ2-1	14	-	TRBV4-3	CASSQDPGFFEQFF	TGCGCCAGCAGCCAAGACCCGGGTTTTTTTGAGCAGTTCTTC
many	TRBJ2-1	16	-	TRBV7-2	CASSSSNGLLYNEQFF	TGTGCCAGCAGCTCCTCCAACGGACTTCTCTACAATGAGCAGTTCTTC
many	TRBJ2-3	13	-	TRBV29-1	CSVRGLITDTQYF	TGCAGCGTTCGGGGACTTATCACAGATACGCAGTATTTT
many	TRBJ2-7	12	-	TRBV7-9	CASSSGRYEQYF	TGTGCCAGCAGCTCCGGGCGATACGAGCAGTACTTC
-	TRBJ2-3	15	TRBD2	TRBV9	CASSPAGGSKNTQYF	TGTGCCAGCAGCCCCGCGGGGGGGTCCAAAAATACGCAGTATTTT
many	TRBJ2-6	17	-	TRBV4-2	CASSQEFSSTGANVLTF	TGTGCCAGCAGCCAAGAATTTTCTAGTACTGGGGCCAACGTCCTGACTTTC
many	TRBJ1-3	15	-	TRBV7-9	CASSLGTVSGNTIYF	TGTGCCAGCAGCTTAGGGACAGTCTCTGGAAACACCATATATTTT
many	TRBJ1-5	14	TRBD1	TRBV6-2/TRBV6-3	CASRQGQGVRPQHF	TGTGCCAGCAGACAAGGACAGGGGGTAAGGCCCCAGCATTTT
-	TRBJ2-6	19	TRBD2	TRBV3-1	CASSRPLAGGISGANVLTF	TGTGCCAGCAGCCGCCCTCTAGCGGGAGGGATCTCTGGGGCCAACGTCCTGACTTTC
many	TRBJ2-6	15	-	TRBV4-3	CASSQVGSGANVLTF	TGCGCCAGCAGCCAAGTTGGTTCTGGGGCCAACGTCCTGACTTTC
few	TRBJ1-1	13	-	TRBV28	CASLLSGDTEAFF	TGTGCCAGCCTCCTAAGTGGTGACACTGAAGCTTTCTTT
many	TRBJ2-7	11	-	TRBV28	CASMSLYEQYF	TGTGCCAGCATGAGTCTTTACGAGCAGTACTTC
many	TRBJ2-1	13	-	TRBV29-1	CSVLGRGGNEQFF	TGCAGCGTTTTGGGAAGAGGGGGCAATGAGCAGTTCTTC
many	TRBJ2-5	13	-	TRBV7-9	CASRPRGKETQYF	TGTGCCAGCAGGCCGAGGGGGAAAGAGACCCAGTACTTC
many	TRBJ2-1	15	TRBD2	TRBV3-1	CASSKSGGSYNEQFF	TGTGCCAGCAGCAAGAGCGGGGGGTCCTACAATGAGCAGTTCTTC
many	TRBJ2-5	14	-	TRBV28	CASTSDRALGTQYF	TGTGCCAGCACTTCCGACCGGGCCTTAGGGACCCAGTACTTC
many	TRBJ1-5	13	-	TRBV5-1	CASSFEPNQPQHF	TGCGCCAGCAGCTTTGAGCCCAATCAGCCCCAGCATTTT
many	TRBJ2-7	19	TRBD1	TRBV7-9	CASSLGLWDREEDSYEQYF	TGTGCCAGCAGCTTAGGTCTCTGGGACAGGGAGGAAGACTCCTACGAGCAGTACTTC
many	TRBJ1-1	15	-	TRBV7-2	CASSSGGAANTEAFF	TGTGCCAGCAGCTCAGGTGGGGCGGCGAACACTGAAGCTTTCTTT
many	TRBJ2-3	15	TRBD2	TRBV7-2	CASRSTSGSTDTQYF	TGTGCCAGCAGATCGACTAGCGGCAGCACAGATACGCAGTATTTT
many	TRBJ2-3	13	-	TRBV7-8	CASSWSNTDTQYF	TGTGCCAGCAGCTGGTCCAACACAGATACGCAGTATTTT
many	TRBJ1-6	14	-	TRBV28	CASSLGGAVSPLHF	TGTGCCAGCAGTTTAGGGGGGGCGGTTTCACCCCTCCACTTT
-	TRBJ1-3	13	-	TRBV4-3	CASSPERGNTIYF	TGCGCCAGCAGCCCCGAGAGGGGAAACACCATATATTTT
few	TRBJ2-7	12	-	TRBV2	CASRPWLGSQYF	TGTGCCAGCAGACCCTGGCTGGGGAGTCAGTACTTC
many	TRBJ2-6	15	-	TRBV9	CASSRRGSGANVLTF	TGTGCCAGCAGCAGGAGAGGGTCTGGGGCCAACGTCCTGACTTTC
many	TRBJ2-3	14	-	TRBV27	CASSLEQPRDTQYF	TGTGCCAGCAGTTTGGAACAGCCGAGGGATACGCAGTATTTT
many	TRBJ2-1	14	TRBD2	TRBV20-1	CSLAGESSYNEQFF	TGCAGTCTAGCGGGAGAAAGCTCCTACAATGAGCAGTTCTTC
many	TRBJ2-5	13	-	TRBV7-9	CASSIIGGETQYF	TGTGCCAGCAGCATCATAGGGGGAGAGACCCAGTACTTC
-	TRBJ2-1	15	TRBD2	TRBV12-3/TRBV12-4	CASSPGLAGGLEQFF	TGTGCCAGCAGCCCGGGACTAGCGGGAGGGCTGGAGCAGTTCTTC
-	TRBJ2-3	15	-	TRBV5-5	CASSLPRGSTDTQYF	TGTGCCAGCAGCTTGCCCCGGGGCAGCACAGATACGCAGTATTTT
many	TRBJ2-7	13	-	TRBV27	CASSTGGNREQYF	TGTGCCAGCAGTACCGGCGGGAATCGGGAGCAGTACTTC